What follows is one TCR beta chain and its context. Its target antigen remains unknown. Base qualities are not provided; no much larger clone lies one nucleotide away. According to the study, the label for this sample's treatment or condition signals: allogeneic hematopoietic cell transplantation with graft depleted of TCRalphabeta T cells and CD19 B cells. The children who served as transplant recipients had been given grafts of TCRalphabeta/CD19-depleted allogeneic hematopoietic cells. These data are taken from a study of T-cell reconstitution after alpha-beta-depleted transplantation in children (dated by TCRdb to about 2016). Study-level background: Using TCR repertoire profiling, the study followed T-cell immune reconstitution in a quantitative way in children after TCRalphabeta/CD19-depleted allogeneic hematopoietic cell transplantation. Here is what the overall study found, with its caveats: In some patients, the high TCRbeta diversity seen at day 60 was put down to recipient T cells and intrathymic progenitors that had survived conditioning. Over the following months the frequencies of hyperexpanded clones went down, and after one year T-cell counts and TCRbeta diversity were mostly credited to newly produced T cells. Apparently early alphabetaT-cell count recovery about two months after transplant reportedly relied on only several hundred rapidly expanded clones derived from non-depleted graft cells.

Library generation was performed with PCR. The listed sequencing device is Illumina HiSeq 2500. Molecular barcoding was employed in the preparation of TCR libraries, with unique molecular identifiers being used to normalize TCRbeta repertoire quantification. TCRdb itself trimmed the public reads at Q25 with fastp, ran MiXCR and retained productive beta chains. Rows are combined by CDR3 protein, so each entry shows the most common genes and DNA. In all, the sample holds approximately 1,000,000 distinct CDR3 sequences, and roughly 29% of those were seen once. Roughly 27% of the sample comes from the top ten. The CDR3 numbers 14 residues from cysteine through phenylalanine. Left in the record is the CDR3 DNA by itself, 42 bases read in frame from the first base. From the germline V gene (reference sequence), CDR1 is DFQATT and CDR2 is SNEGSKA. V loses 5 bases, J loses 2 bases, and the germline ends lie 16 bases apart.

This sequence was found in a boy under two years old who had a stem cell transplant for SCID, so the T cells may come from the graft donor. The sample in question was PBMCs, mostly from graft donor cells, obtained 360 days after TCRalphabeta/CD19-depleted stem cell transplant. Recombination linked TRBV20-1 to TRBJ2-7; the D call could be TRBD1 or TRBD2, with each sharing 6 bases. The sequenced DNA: TGCAGTGCTCTCACCCAGGGGAGGCCCTACGAGCAGTACTTC. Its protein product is CSALTQGRPYEQYF.